These 6 T cell receptor beta chains share one sample of origin, sequenced in a study of OX40 agonist ivuxolimab in advanced cancers. The assay was immunoSEQ multiplex PCR, and TCRdb's table has in-frame clones only and misses some. The table shows 20,000 to 25,000 clones, with about 83% occurring only once. The specimen was CD4+ or CD8+ T cells sorted from blood, collected in a trial of the OX40 agonist ivuxolimab. These receptors were collected from an adult with an advanced solid tumor such as melanoma, head and neck, liver or kidney cancer.

The chain's CDR3 is CASSLVAGGGETQYF. The CDR3 DNA reads as TGTGCCAGCAGTTTAGTTGCGGGGGGAGGTGAGACCCAGTACTTC. The chain recombines TRBV27 with TRBJ2-5; TRBD2 matches 8 bases. The germline V gene encodes CDR1 MNHEY and CDR2 SMNVEV (reference sequence). CDR3 length: 15 amino acids. V was clipped by 2 bases and J by 5 bases; unmatched bases: 7.

The chain couples TRBV7-2 to TRBJ2-1, with D perhaps being TRBD1 or TRBD2 (5 bases each). The germline gives CDR1 SGHTA, CDR2 FQGNSA. This CDR3 comprises 19 residues. The V end lost 1 base, the J end lost 0 bases, and 19 bases lay between the germline ends. CDR3 sequence: CASSLDRGDPISSYNEQFF. The DNA for the CDR3 is TGTGCCAGCAGCTTAGACAGAGGGGACCCGATTAGCTCCTACAATGAGCAGTTCTTC.

This sequence joins TRBV30 and TRBJ2-1; a possible D gene is TRBD2 (5 bases). The germline CDR1 and CDR2 sequences are GTSNPN and SVGIG (reference sequence). This CDR3 is built from 12 residues. V lost 3 bases, J lost 3 bases, and 6 bases lay in between. This CDR3 is CAWRSGYNEQFF. The CDR3 DNA reads TGTGCCTGGAGGAGCGGCTACAATGAGCAGTTCTTC.

This clone turned up a few times. This chain connects TRBV10-2 to TRBJ2-1; 7 nucleotides match TRBD2. Trimming removed 8 bases from V and 0 bases from J; junction bases left unmatched: 10. The CDR3 runs to 16 residues. Germline V CDR1 and CDR2: WSHSY, SAAADI. CDR3 DNA sequence: TGCGCCAGCTCCCGGGGGGACGGGAGCTCCTACAATGAGCAGTTCTTC. It translates to CASSRGDGSSYNEQFF.

The chain joins TRBV2 to TRBJ1-2; no clear D gene. The germline CDR1 and CDR2 sequences are SNHLY and FYNNEI. CDR3 length equals 13 residues. Trimming cost V 8 bases and J 4 bases, with 14 bases left between them. CDR3 amino acids: CASFKEGIYGYTF. The CDR3 DNA is TGTGCCAGCTTCAAAGAGGGTATCTATGGCTACACCTTC.

The rearrangement uses TRBV7-2 and TRBJ2-1, with a weak D call TRBD2 (5 bases). Germline V gene sequence: CDR1 SGHTA, CDR2 FQGNSA. CDR3 length: 14 amino acids. Between the trimmed V and J ends, which lost 1 base and 7 bases, there was a span of 11 bases. For the CDR3, the DNA is TGTGCCAGCAGCTTAGGTGTACGGGGAAATGAGCAGTTCTTC. Translation: CASSLGVRGNEQFF.